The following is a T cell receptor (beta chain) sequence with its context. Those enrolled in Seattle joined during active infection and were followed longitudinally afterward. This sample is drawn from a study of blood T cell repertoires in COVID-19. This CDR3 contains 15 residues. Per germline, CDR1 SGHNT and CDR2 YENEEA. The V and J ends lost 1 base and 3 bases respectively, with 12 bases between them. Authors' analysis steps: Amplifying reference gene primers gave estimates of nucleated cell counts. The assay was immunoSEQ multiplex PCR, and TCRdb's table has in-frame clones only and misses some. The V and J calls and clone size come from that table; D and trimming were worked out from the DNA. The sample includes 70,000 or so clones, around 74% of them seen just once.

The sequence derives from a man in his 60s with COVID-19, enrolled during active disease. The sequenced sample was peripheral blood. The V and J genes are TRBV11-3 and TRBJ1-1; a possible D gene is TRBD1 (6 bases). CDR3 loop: CASSLGQGQDTEAFF. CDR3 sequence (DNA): TGTGCCAGCAGCTTAGGCCAGGGGCAGGACACTGAAGCTTTCTTT.